This T cell receptor (beta chain) was captured by sequencing in a study of blood T cell repertoires in COVID-19. Trimming removed 3 bases from V and 5 bases from J; junction bases left unmatched: 8. Germline V gene lookup returns CDR1 GTSNPN and CDR2 SVGIG (reference sequence). The CDR3 is made up of 15 amino acids. How the authors handled the data: Amplified reference gene primers provided the basis for estimating nucleated cell counts. Profiled with immunoSEQ multiplex PCR; TCRdb holds only in-frame clones, not every one. V and J calls and clone size are as listed in that table; D and trimming were resolved from the DNA. The data show 99,000 or so clones, about four fifths seen once.

This chain links TRBV30 with TRBJ1-5; 9 bases match TRBD1. The TCR was taken from a man in his sixties with acute or convalescent COVID-19. Material: peripheral blood. The CDR3 DNA is TGTGCCTGGAGCGCGGACAGGGGATCTGATCAGCCCCAGCATTTT. Its protein product is CAWSADRGSDQPQHF.